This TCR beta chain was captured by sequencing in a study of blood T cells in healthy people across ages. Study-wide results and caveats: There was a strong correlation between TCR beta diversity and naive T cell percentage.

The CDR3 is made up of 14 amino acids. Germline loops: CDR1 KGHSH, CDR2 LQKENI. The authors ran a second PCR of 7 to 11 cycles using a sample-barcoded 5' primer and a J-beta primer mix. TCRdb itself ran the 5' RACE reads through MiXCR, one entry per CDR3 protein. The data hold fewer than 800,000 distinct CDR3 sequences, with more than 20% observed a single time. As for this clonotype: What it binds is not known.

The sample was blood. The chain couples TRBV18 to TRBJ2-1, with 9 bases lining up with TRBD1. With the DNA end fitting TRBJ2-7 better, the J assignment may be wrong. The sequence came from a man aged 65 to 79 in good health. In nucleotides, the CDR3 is TGTGCCAGCTCACCAACAGGGGGCACGTGCGAGCAGTACTTC. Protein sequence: CASSPTGGTCEQYF.